Presented here are 20 T cell receptor beta chains from one specimen sequenced in a study of cytomegalovirus exposure and HLA in healthy donors. Data came from immunoSEQ multiplex PCR; TCRdb stores just in-frame clones and leaves some out. The repertoire consists of more than 300,000 clones, with roughly 88% occurring once and the leading ten covering around 0.8%. Sequenced sample: PBMCs. The source is a woman aged 18-35 years in good health and CMV-seronegative.

This chain uses TRBV27 with TRBJ2-3, with 11 positions matching TRBD2. J lost 4 bases, V lost 4 bases, and 13 bases had no gene match. This CDR3 region has 18 residues. Per the germline V gene, CDR1 is MNHEY and CDR2 is SMNVEV (reference sequence). The CDR3 spells CASSSLAGGLGGPDTQYF. CDR3 DNA: TGTGCCAGCAGTTCTTTAGCGGGAGGGTTGGGAGGCCCAGATACGCAGTATTTT.

V is TRBV27 and J is TRBJ2-2; 10 nucleotides match TRBD2. Germline V gene data show CDR1 as MNHEY and CDR2 as SMNVEV (reference sequence). Unmatched junction bases numbered 10, after V lost 7 bases and J lost 5 bases. The CDR3 covers 16 residues. The CDR3 region has the DNA TGTGCCAGCACCCGACTAGCGGGCCTGGGGACCGGGGAGCTGTTTTTT. Its translation is CASTRLAGLGTGELFF.

V usage is TRBV2 and J usage is TRBJ2-1; 7 bases align to TRBD1. V gave up 5 bases and J gave up 4 bases; unmatched junction bases: 5. The germline CDR1 and CDR2 sequences are SNHLY and FYNNEI. The CDR3 has 14 amino acids. The CDR3 region is CASSRQGRYNEQFF. The DNA for the CDR3 is TGTGCCAGCAGTAGACAGGGAAGATACAATGAGCAGTTCTTC. Full variable domain (rest looked up from reference TRBV2 and TRBJ2-1): EPEVTQTPSHQVTQMGQEVILRCVPISNHLYFYWYRQILGQKVEFLVSFYNNEISEKSEIFDDQFSVERPDGSNFTLKIRSTKLEDSAMYFCASSRQGRYNEQFFGPGTRLTVL.

V is TRBV30 and J is TRBJ2-1, with 8 bases aligning to TRBD2. The CDR3 extends over 17 amino acids. Germline V lookup: CDR1 GTSNPN, CDR2 SVGIG (reference sequence). V shed 0 bases, J shed 6 bases, and the junction held 13 bases outside the gene matches. The chain's CDR3 is CAWSVGISGAAGNEQFF. In DNA form, the CDR3 reads TGTGCCTGGAGTGTAGGGATTAGCGGGGCCGCTGGCAATGAGCAGTTCTTC.

The chain uses TRBV28 and TRBJ2-2; 9 bases match TRBD1. Germline V lookup: CDR1 MDHEN, CDR2 SYDVKM. The V segment lost 1 base and the J segment 5 bases; nucleotides outside the gene matches: 5. The CDR3 consists of 16 residues. This CDR3 reads CASSLFDRGSTGELFF. As DNA, the CDR3 is TGTGCCAGCAGTTTATTTGACAGGGGGTCTACCGGGGAGCTGTTTTTT.

This sequence joins TRBV4-1 and TRBJ2-7, with 8 bases lining up with TRBD2. The V segment lost 3 bases and the J segment 2 bases; nucleotides outside the gene matches: 6. CDR3 length equals 15 residues. CDR1 and CDR2 (germline): MGHRA, YSYEKL. CDR3 in amino acids: CASSQSIAGPYEQYF. The CDR3 DNA reads TGCGCCAGCAGCCAGTCCATAGCGGGACCCTACGAGCAGTACTTC.

V is TRBV19 and J is TRBJ1-4; D is unclear. The CDR3 consists of 14 residues. V dropped 6 bases and J dropped 10 bases, with 18 bases sitting between them. CDR1 is LNHDA and CDR2 is SQIVND in the germline V gene (reference sequence). The DNA of the CDR3 is TGTGCCAGTAGGAAGGAGCTGGATTCGGGAAAACTGTTTTTT. This encodes CASRKELDSGKLFF. Filled out from reference TRBV19 and TRBJ1-4, the complete variable domain reads DGGITQSPKYLFRKEGQNVTLSCEQNLNHDAMYWYRQDPGQGLRLIYYSQIVNDFQKGDIAEGYSVSREKKESFPLTVTSAQKNPTAFYLCASRKELDSGKLFFGSGTQLSVL.

The chain links TRBV6-1 to TRBJ1-4; TRBD1 is a possible D gene (6 bases). Between the trimmed V and J ends, which lost 10 bases and 6 bases, there was a span of 15 bases. Per the germline V gene, CDR1 is MNHNS and CDR2 is SASEGT. This CDR3 comprises 13 residues. The DNA of the CDR3 is TGTGCCAACCGGACAGCTTCTGATGAAAAACTGTTTTTT. This encodes CANRTASDEKLFF.

This sequence joins TRBV29-1 and TRBJ2-3; TRBD1 aligns across 9 bases. V dropped 4 bases and J dropped 3; count of bases not matched to a gene: 5. Germline CDR1 reads SQVTM; CDR2 reads ANQGSEA. The CDR3 extends over 14 amino acids. As DNA, the CDR3 is TGCAGCGTTGGGCCGGGGACAGGGACAGATACGCAGTATTTT. Translating gives CSVGPGTGTDTQYF.

The chain uses TRBV7-7 and TRBJ2-1; 11 nucleotides align to TRBD2. Losses at the gene ends were 6 bases for V and 4 bases for J; bases not matched to a gene: 5. Germline V lookup: CDR1 SSHAT, CDR2 FNYEAQ (reference sequence). CDR3 size: 15 residues. DNA of the CDR3: TGTGCCAGCAGTTCCGGGACTAGCGGTTACAATGAGCAGTTCTTC. Translating gives CASSSGTSGYNEQFF.

The chain joins TRBV2 to TRBJ2-1; D may be TRBD2 (7 bases). CDR1 is SNHLY, CDR2 FYNNEI, per germline. The CDR3 sequence is 14 residues long. Trimming removed 6 bases from V and 2 bases from J, with 11 bases in between. The CDR3: CASSPGGPYNEQFF. As DNA, the CDR3 is TGTGCCAGCAGCCCCGGGGGGCCCTACAATGAGCAGTTCTTC. Full variable domain (outside the CDR3, taken from reference TRBV2 and TRBJ2-1): EPEVTQTPSHQVTQMGQEVILRCVPISNHLYFYWYRQILGQKVEFLVSFYNNEISEKSEIFDDQFSVERPDGSNFTLKIRSTKLEDSAMYFCASSPGGPYNEQFFGPGTRLTVL.

J is TRBJ2-1 and V is TRBV9; the match to TRBD2 covers 10 bases. The CDR3 is 13 residues long. V shed 2 bases, J shed 10 bases, and the junction held 3 bases outside the gene matches. The germline gives CDR1 SGDLS, CDR2 YYNGEE. CDR3 sequence: CASSVGTSEEQFF. As DNA, the CDR3 is TGTGCCAGCAGCGTCGGGACTAGCGAAGAGCAGTTCTTC.

The chain joins TRBV6-1 to TRBJ2-3; 12 bases are shared with TRBD2. The V gene's germline CDR1 is MNHNS and CDR2 SASEGT. The CDR3 has 15 amino acids. J gave up 6 bases and V 6 bases, and 7 bases lay outside the gene matches. The CDR3 coding sequence is TGTGCCAGCAGGCTCGGACTAGCGGGAACCGATACGCAGTATTTT. Translating it yields CASRLGLAGTDTQYF.

In regard to this clone: The sample has other DNA sequences that encode this CDR3 too. This chain joins TRBV28 and TRBJ2-7; D is undetermined. CDR1 is MDHEN and CDR2 is SYDVKM in the germline V gene. The V gene lost 3 bases and the J gene lost 3 bases, with 6 bases spanning the gap. The CDR3 totals 12 residues. The CDR3 coding sequence is TGTGCCAGCAGTTTTACGGGCTACGAGCAGTACTTC. This translates into CASSFTGYEQYF.

The chain joins TRBV29-1 to TRBJ2-3; a weak D match, TRBD2 (6 bases). The germline V and J ends were trimmed by 4 bases and 3 bases, with 11 bases remaining between them. Germline CDR1 reads SQVTM; CDR2 reads ANQGSEA. The CDR3 runs 13 residues. CDR3 in DNA: TGCAGCGTTGGGGGGGTCCAAACAGATACGCAGTATTTT. Its translation is CSVGGVQTDTQYF.

V is TRBV28 and J is TRBJ2-1; 7 nucleotides line up with TRBD1. The CDR3 extends over 12 amino acids. CDR1 MDHEN and CDR2 SYDVKM come from the germline V gene. J was trimmed by 9 bases and V by 6 bases; bases with no gene match: 5. This CDR3 is CASRSQGIEQFF. CDR3 DNA: TGTGCCAGCAGGTCACAGGGGATTGAGCAGTTCTTC.

V is TRBV5-1 and J is TRBJ1-2, with TRBD1 matching over 7 bases. This CDR3 region has 15 residues. Germline assignment: CDR1 SGHRS and CDR2 YFSETQ. The ends lost 1 base at V and 5 bases at J; junction bases unmatched: 8. This CDR3 is CASSLTDRVLYGYTF. CDR3 nucleotides: TGCGCCAGCAGCTTGACTGACAGGGTCCTTTATGGCTACACCTTC.

This sequence joins TRBV2 and TRBJ1-2, with 7 nucleotides matching TRBD1. The CDR3 runs to 13 residues. J lost 3 bases, V lost 7 bases, and 5 bases had no gene match. Germline V lookup: CDR1 SNHLY, CDR2 FYNNEI. CDR3 amino acids: CASTDRVHYGYTF. The DNA for the CDR3 is TGTGCCAGCACCGACAGGGTTCACTATGGCTACACCTTC.

The chain employs TRBV27 and TRBJ1-2; 7 nucleotides match TRBD1. CDR1 and CDR2 from the germline V gene are MNHEY and SMNVEV (reference sequence). The CDR3 contains 14 residues. J was trimmed by 4 bases and V by 2 bases; bases with no gene match: 4. This chain's CDR3 is CASSLTGVGYGYTF. CDR3 bases: TGTGCCAGCAGTTTAACAGGGGTCGGCTATGGCTACACCTTC.

The V gene is TRBV7-9, the J gene TRBJ1-5, with 8 positions matching TRBD1. In germline, CDR1 is SEHNR, CDR2 FQNEAQ (reference sequence). The CDR3 spans 15 residues. Trimming took 5 bases from V and 1 from J; bases not matched to a gene: 4. The CDR3 loop is CASSPGQGSNQPQHF. The CDR3 coding sequence is TGTGCCAGCAGCCCAGGACAGGGAAGCAATCAGCCCCAGCATTTT. Complete variable domain (other parts from reference TRBV7-9 and TRBJ1-5): DTGVSQNPRHKITKRGQNVTFRCDPISEHNRLYWYRQTLGQGPEFLTYFQNEAQLEKSRLLSDRFSAERPKGSFSTLEIQRTEQGDSAMYLCASSPGQGSNQPQHFGDGTRLSIL.